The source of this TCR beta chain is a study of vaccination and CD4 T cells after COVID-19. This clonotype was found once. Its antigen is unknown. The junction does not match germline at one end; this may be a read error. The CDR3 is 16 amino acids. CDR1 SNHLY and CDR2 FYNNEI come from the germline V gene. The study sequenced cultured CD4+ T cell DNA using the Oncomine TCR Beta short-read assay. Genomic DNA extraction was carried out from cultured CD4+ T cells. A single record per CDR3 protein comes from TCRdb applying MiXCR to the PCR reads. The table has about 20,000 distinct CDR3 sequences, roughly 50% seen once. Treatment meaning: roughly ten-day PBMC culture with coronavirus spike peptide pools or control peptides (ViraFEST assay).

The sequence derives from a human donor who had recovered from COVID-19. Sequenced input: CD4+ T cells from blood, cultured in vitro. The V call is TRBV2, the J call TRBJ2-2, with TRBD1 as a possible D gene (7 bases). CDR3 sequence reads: CASSRQGIVGAGGLFF. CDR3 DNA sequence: TGTGCCAGCAGCCGACAGGGTATTGTGGGGGCCGGGGGGCTGTTTTTT.